This TCR beta chain derives from a study of T cell repertoires in cytomegalovirus infection. Study background: From public TCR beta signatures came an indication of both CMV infection and matching HLA type. Study-level findings and limits: The ex vivo response showed dominance by HLA-C-restricted CMV-specific TCR beta clonotypes. The cumulative frequency of public TCR beta families identified carriers of CMV plus the relevant HLA.

Concerning this clonotype itself: No antigen is known for it.

V was clipped by 1 base and J by 3 bases, with 18 bases between them. The CDR3 length is 17 residues. Germline loops: CDR1 MDHEN, CDR2 SYDVKM. TCRdb itself ran the reads through MiXCR, one entry per CDR3 protein. This sample carries around 740,000 distinct CDR3 sequences, under 40% of them seen once, and the ten largest clones take more than 2.5%. This chain links TRBV28 with TRBJ1-2; D is uncertain. Sample: PBMCs. This receptor was identified in a human donor in good health (CMV status not recorded). Some clones in this sample may be carry-over from other donors' samples. This CDR3 is CASSLSGYNEEDYGYTF. The CDR3 region has the DNA TGTGCCAGCAGTTTATCCGGGTACAATGAGGAAGACTATGGCTACACCTTC.